This is a list of T cell receptor beta chains from one sample in a study of shared clonotypes between healthy human individuals. The method was immunoSEQ multiplex PCR; TCRdb's version includes in-frame clones alone and lacks a portion of them. The sample shows around 1.4 million clones, approximately 98.5% of them seen only once. The specimen was naive CD4+ T cells sorted from blood. The receptors here all came from a man aged 30-40 years in good health. The CDR3 runs from the conserved cysteine through the conserved F or W. D genes are given only for firm matches. A row's size may be missing; if present it is once, few, many or a size class.

clone_size,v_call,d_call,j_call,cdr3_aa,cdr3_nt
NA,TRBV6-1,NA,TRBJ1-1,CASSVRTDGTEAFF,TGTGCCAGCAGTGTTAGGACGGACGGCACTGAAGCTTTCTTT
NA,TRBV27,NA,TRBJ2-3,CASRPLGSETDTQYF,TGTGCCAGCAGGCCACTCGGGAGTGAAACAGATACGCAGTATTTT
NA,TRBV10-3,NA,TRBJ1-1,CAISESIRSGNTEAFF,TGTGCCATCAGTGAGTCGATAAGGAGTGGGAACACTGAAGCTTTCTTT
NA,TRBV4-1,TRBD2,TRBJ2-5,CASSQDRAGGSETQYF,TGCGCCAGCAGCCAAGATAGGGCGGGAGGTTCGGAGACCCAGTACTTC
NA,TRBV28,NA,TRBJ2-3,CASSSGGRTEDTQYF,TGTGCCAGCAGTTCGGGTGGACGGACTGAAGATACGCAGTATTTT
NA,TRBV7-6,TRBD1,TRBJ2-7,CASSLLYPGQPYEQYF,TGTGCCAGCAGCTTATTGTATCCGGGACAGCCATACGAGCAGTACTTC
NA,TRBV15,TRBD1,TRBJ2-1,CATSPRQGDSYNEQFF,TGTGCCACCAGCCCACGACAGGGGGATTCCTACAATGAGCAGTTCTTC
NA,TRBV6-5,NA,TRBJ1-5,CASSQVRVGPQHF,TGTGCCAGCAGCCAAGTTAGGGTCGGGCCCCAGCATTTT
NA,TRBV7-2,NA,TRBJ2-1,CASSLSLNNEQFF,TGTGCCAGCAGCTTAAGCCTTAACAATGAGCAGTTCTTC
NA,TRBV11-3,NA,TRBJ2-5,CASSLGGQETQYF,TGTGCCAGCAGCTTAGGAGGGCAAGAGACCCAGTACTTC
NA,TRBV18,NA,TRBJ1-1,CASSPSGRTEAFF,TGTGCCAGCTCACCATCTGGACGAACTGAAGCTTTCTTT
once,TRBV5-5,TRBD1,TRBJ2-1,CASSFRQGFSNEQFF,TGTGCCAGCAGCTTTCGACAGGGCTTCTCCAATGAGCAGTTCTTC
NA,TRBV20-1,NA,TRBJ2-3,CSASIDTQYF,TGCAGTGCTAGTATCGATACGCAGTATTTT
NA,TRBV9,NA,TRBJ2-2,CASSVVSWNTGELFF,TGTGCCAGCAGCGTAGTTTCCTGGAACACCGGGGAGCTGTTTTTT
once,TRBV7-2,NA,TRBJ1-5,CASSFGQRNQPQHF,TGTGCCAGCAGCTTCGGACAGAGGAACCAGCCCCAGCATTTT
NA,TRBV5-1,NA,TRBJ1-2,CASRTPGGLVGYTF,TGCGCCAGCAGGACCCCGGGGGGCCTGGTCGGCTACACCTTC
NA,TRBV13,TRBD2,TRBJ2-7,CASSLGLLAGGHDEQYF,TGTGCCAGCAGCTTAGGCTTACTAGCGGGAGGGCACGACGAGCAGTACTTC
NA,TRBV9,TRBD2,TRBJ2-3,CASSVFFAGGSTDTQYF,TGTGCCAGCAGCGTATTTTTTGCGGGAGGAAGCACAGATACGCAGTATTTT
NA,TRBV7-8,TRBD2,TRBJ2-5,CASSLIHTTSGKETQYF,TGTGCCAGCAGCCTAATTCATACGACTAGCGGGAAGGAGACCCAGTACTTC
NA,TRBV10-3,NA,TRBJ2-7,CAISTGAVYEQYF,TGTGCCATCAGCACGGGAGCTGTCTACGAGCAGTACTTC
NA,TRBV29-1,NA,TRBJ1-1,CSVGFPPLLEAFF,TGCAGCGTTGGATTTCCCCCTTTACTTGAAGCTTTCTTT
NA,TRBV5-1,NA,TRBJ2-5,CASSLPETVRETQYF,TGCGCCAGCAGCTTGCCGGAGACCGTCCGGGAGACCCAGTACTTC
NA,TRBV9,NA,TRBJ2-5,CASSGSGAKGTQYF,TGTGCCAGCAGCGGGTCCGGGGCGAAGGGGACCCAGTACTTC
NA,TRBV4-1,NA,TRBJ2-5,CASSQVMVQETQYF,TGCGCCAGCAGCCAGGTTATGGTCCAAGAGACCCAGTACTTC
once,TRBV29-1,NA,TRBJ1-1,CSVVFGGTEAFF,TGCAGCGTTGTATTCGGGGGCACTGAAGCTTTCTTT
NA,TRBV11-3,TRBD1,TRBJ2-2,CASSIRGQGGTGELFF,TGTGCCAGCAGCATTAGGGGACAGGGAGGCACCGGGGAGCTGTTTTTT
once,TRBV11-2,NA,TRBJ1-1,CASSPRAINTEAFF,TGTGCCAGCAGCCCTCGGGCCATAAACACTGAAGCTTTCTTT
NA,TRBV7-9,TRBD1,TRBJ1-1,CASSLKGWDRGAFF,TGTGCCAGCAGCTTAAAGGGGTGGGACAGGGGAGCTTTCTTT
NA,TRBV27,TRBD2,TRBJ2-7,CASSPRLAGELEQYF,TGTGCCAGCAGTCCCCGACTAGCGGGAGAGTTGGAGCAGTACTTC
NA,TRBV15,NA,TRBJ2-2,CATGQGYTGELFF,TGTGCCACCGGTCAGGGATACACCGGGGAGCTGTTTTTT
NA,TRBV2,NA,TRBJ1-4,CASHTVGPNEKLFF,TGTGCCAGCCATACCGTGGGTCCAAATGAAAAACTGTTTTTT
NA,TRBV6-5,TRBD1,TRBJ2-6,CASRGQGAGANVLTF,TGTGCCAGCAGGGGACAGGGGGCCGGGGCCAACGTCCTGACTTTC
NA,TRBV7-2,NA,TRBJ2-1,CASSLASSPSNEQFF,TGTGCCAGCAGCTTAGCTTCTAGCCCCAGCAATGAGCAGTTCTTC
NA,TRBV11-2,NA,TRBJ1-4,CASNKWGSTNEKLFF,TGTGCCAGCAACAAATGGGGGTCAACTAATGAAAAACTGTTTTTT
NA,TRBV6-1,NA,TRBJ1-1,CASSDRGEAFF,TGTGCCAGCAGTGACAGGGGTGAAGCTTTCTTT
NA,TRBV10-3,NA,TRBJ2-7,CAISPVGGYEQYF,TGTGCCATCAGTCCAGTGGGGGGATACGAGCAGTACTTC
once,TRBV5-4,TRBD1,TRBJ2-2,CASSFNRGSFQAGELFF,TGTGCCAGCAGCTTTAACAGGGGGTCGTTCCAGGCCGGGGAGCTGTTTTTT
NA,TRBV14,NA,TRBJ2-5,CASSQRRGLETQYF,TGTGCCAGCAGCCAAAGGAGGGGTTTAGAGACCCAGTACTTC
NA,TRBV9,NA,TRBJ2-3,CASSAGGGQGTDTQYF,TGTGCCAGCAGCGCTGGCGGGGGCCAAGGAACAGATACGCAGTATTTT
NA,TRBV27,TRBD1,TRBJ2-7,CASRDRGRLYEQYF,TGTGCCAGCAGGGACAGGGGGCGCTTGTACGAGCAGTACTTC
NA,TRBV5-1,NA,TRBJ2-3,CASSSGGSDTQYF,TGCGCCAGCAGCTCTGGGGGCTCAGATACGCAGTATTTT
NA,TRBV9,TRBD2,TRBJ2-5,CASSVGLAGGETQYF,TGTGCCAGCAGCGTAGGGCTAGCGGGAGGGGAGACCCAGTACTTC
NA,TRBV5-1,TRBD2,TRBJ2-1,CASSPGTSGRQSNEQFF,TGCGCCAGCAGCCCCGGGACTAGCGGGAGGCAGAGCAATGAGCAGTTCTTC
once,TRBV29-1,TRBD1,TRBJ2-7,CSAESPHRGFQYF,TGCAGCGCCGAGTCCCCCCACAGGGGATTTCAGTACTTC
NA,TRBV18,TRBD2,TRBJ2-7,CASSPPGTSDYSYEQYF,TGTGCCAGCTCACCACCCGGGACTAGCGATTACTCCTACGAGCAGTACTTC
NA,TRBV5-1,NA,TRBJ2-5,CASSTPSGPQETQYF,TGCGCCAGCAGCACACCCTCGGGACCACAAGAGACCCAGTACTTC
NA,TRBV5-4,NA,TRBJ2-5,CASSLGPRGQYF,TGTGCCAGCAGCTTGGGACCTCGGGGCCAGTACTTC
NA,TRBV30,NA,TRBJ1-2,CAWSVYIRGFYGYTF,TGTGCCTGGAGTGTGTATATCAGGGGCTTTTACGGCTACACCTTC
NA,TRBV5-3,NA,TRBJ1-1,CARSLGRAIPEAFF,TGTGCCAGAAGCTTGGGCAGGGCAATTCCTGAAGCTTTCTTT
NA,TRBV28,NA,TRBJ2-7,CASSGLRAYEQYF,TGTGCCAGCAGTGGACTGCGTGCCTACGAGCAGTACTTC
NA,TRBV7-6,TRBD2,TRBJ2-2,CASSKRPSGGDTGELFF,TGTGCCAGCAGCAAAAGGCCTAGCGGTGGGGACACCGGGGAGCTGTTTTTT
NA,TRBV6-5,NA,TRBJ1-3,CASSYSRPSGGNTIYF,TGTGCCAGCAGTTACTCGAGGCCGTCAGGGGGAAACACCATATATTTT
NA,TRBV18,NA,TRBJ2-2,CASSQPEGPGVGELFF,TGTGCCAGCTCCCAACCGGAGGGACCGGGCGTCGGGGAGCTGTTTTTT
NA,TRBV7-6,NA,TRBJ1-1,CASSLAGPTNTEAFF,TGTGCCAGCAGCTTAGCGGGACCGACGAACACTGAAGCTTTCTTT
NA,TRBV5-1,TRBD1,TRBJ2-7,CASSLRHGDRSHF,TGCGCCAGCAGCTTGAGGCACGGGGACAGATCACACTTC
NA,TRBV18,NA,TRBJ2-7,CASSPTPEAGAYEQYF,TGTGCCAGCTCACCGACGCCCGAAGCAGGGGCCTACGAGCAGTACTTC
NA,TRBV7-8,TRBD1,TRBJ1-3,CASSWGQGLSGNTIYF,TGTGCCAGCAGCTGGGGACAGGGCCTCTCTGGAAACACCATATATTTT
NA,TRBV11-2,TRBD2,TRBJ2-1,CASSPRVAGGPRNEQFF,TGTGCCAGCAGCCCCAGGGTAGCGGGAGGCCCTCGGAATGAGCAGTTCTTC
NA,TRBV7-9,NA,TRBJ2-2,CASSLREAGKLFF,TGTGCCAGCAGCCTAAGGGAGGCCGGGAAGCTGTTTTTT
NA,TRBV11-2,NA,TRBJ1-2,CASSLPTGGMGLGYTF,TGTGCCAGCAGCTTACCCACTGGAGGGATGGGCTTAGGCTACACCTTC